Each of the 21 T cell receptor beta chains below was sequenced from the same sample in a study of cytotoxic CD8 clonotypes in ibrutinib-treated CLL. Only in-frame clones appear in the TCRdb table, and some are missing; sequencing was by immunoSEQ multiplex PCR. Among some 200,000 clones, just over 70% were seen once, and the ten largest hold approximately 6%. The specimen comprised PBMCs, sampled after 12 months of ibrutinib treatment. All receptors come from a human donor with chronic lymphocytic leukemia.

This clone occurred a few times. This chain connects TRBV7-2 to TRBJ1-2; possible D gene TRBD1, 5 bases. Per germline, CDR1 SGHTA and CDR2 FQGNSA. Deletions cut 0 bases from V and 5 bases from J, with 16 bases between. The CDR3 is 16 residues long. The CDR3 region has the DNA TGTGCCAGCAGCTTAGCGGGCGGGGGAAGATCTTATGGCTACACCTTC. It codes for CASSLAGGGRSYGYTF.

This clone was observed a handful of times. The chain carries TRBV25-1 and TRBJ1-5; D may be TRBD1 (5 bases). The length of the CDR3 is 16 residues. Trimming pared 2 bases from V and 7 bases from J, leaving 18 bases between. CDR1 and CDR2 from the germline V gene are MGHDK and SYGVNS. CDR3 protein: CASSEGSGPRGQPQHF. The DNA of the CDR3 is TGTGCCAGCAGTGAAGGGTCGGGCCCGAGGGGCCAGCCCCAGCATTTT.

The rearrangement joins TRBV19 to TRBJ2-5; D gene uncertain. V gave up 6 bases and J gave up 2 bases, with 10 bases separating them. This CDR3 is built from 13 residues. CDR1 is LNHDA, CDR2 SQIVND, per germline (reference sequence). The CDR3 spells CASRGLAQETQYF. For the CDR3, the DNA is TGTGCCAGTAGAGGGTTAGCTCAAGAGACCCAGTACTTC.

This clone is a singleton in its sample. This rearrangement joins TRBV28 to TRBJ1-4; D perhaps matches TRBD1 (5 bases). The CDR3 is 17 residues long. V was shortened by 2 bases and J by 8 bases, with 21 bases between the two germline ends. Germline-derived CDR1 and CDR2 are MDHEN and SYDVKM. In nucleotides, the CDR3 is TGTGCCAGCAGTTTACGTGATTGGGGGAGGTCGTTAGAAAAACTGTTTTTT. It specifies CASSLRDWGRSLEKLFF.

The chain combines TRBV27 with TRBJ2-1; D not resolved. V was shortened by 1 base and J by 7 bases, with 5 bases between the two germline ends. The germline gives CDR1 MNHEY, CDR2 SMNVEV (reference sequence). This CDR3 spans 12 amino acids. The CDR3 DNA follows: TGTGCCAGCAGTTTATGGGGAAATGAGCAGTTCTTC. This sequence encodes CASSLWGNEQFF.

This clone appeared a single time. This rearrangement joins TRBV9 to TRBJ1-5; a possible D gene is TRBD1 (5 bases). Per the germline V gene, CDR1 is SGDLS and CDR2 is YYNGEE. The V gene lost 3 bases and the J gene lost 1 base, with 11 bases spanning the gap. The length of the CDR3 is 15 residues. DNA for the CDR3: TGTGCCAGCAGCGGAGGGACGAGCAGCAATCAGCCCCAGCATTTT. Protein sequence: CASSGGTSSNQPQHF.

The chain is built from TRBV5-8 and TRBJ2-7; a possible D gene is TRBD1 (5 bases). The CDR3 extends over 15 amino acids. Deletions cut 0 bases from V and 2 bases from J, with 12 bases between. CDR1 is SGHTS and CDR2 is YDEGEE in the germline V gene. The CDR3 nucleotides are TGTGCCAGCAGCTTGGGGGGCTTCCGACCCTACGAGCAGTACTTC. Translation gives CASSLGGFRPYEQYF.

The chain uses TRBV5-6 and TRBJ2-3, with D perhaps matching TRBD1 (6 bases). Germline CDR1 is SGHDT and CDR2 is YYEEEE. Deletions cut 0 bases from V and 0 bases from J, with 8 bases between. CDR3 length equals 15 residues. Here the CDR3 DNA reads TGTGCCAGCAGCTTGGATCAGGGGAGCACAGATACGCAGTATTTT. Amino acid sequence: CASSLDQGSTDTQYF.

CDR3 residues: CASSPYSDGDYEQYF. The CDR3 nucleotides read TGCGCCAGCAGCCCGTACTCGGACGGGGACTACGAGCAGTACTTC. The chain has TRBV5-1 and TRBJ2-7, with D perhaps TRBD2 (5 bases). Germline values: CDR1 SGHRS, CDR2 YFSETQ. V was pared by 4 bases and J by 3 bases, with 17 bases between. CDR3 length: 15 residues. The entire variable domain, with the rest obtained from reference TRBV5-1 and TRBJ2-7, is as follows: KAGVTQTPRYLIKTRGQQVTLSCSPISGHRSVSWYQQTPGQGLQFLFEYFSETQRNKGNFPGRFSGRQFSNSRSEMNVSTLELGDSALYLCASSPYSDGDYEQYFGPGTRLTVT.

The chain couples TRBV29-1 to TRBJ2-6; D possibly matches TRBD1 or TRBD2 (5 bases each). The CDR3 contains 14 residues. Germline V gene sequence: CDR1 SQVTM, CDR2 ANQGSEA. V shed 4 bases and J shed 11 bases, with 18 bases lying between them. The CDR3 here is CSVVHPDRDHVLTF. As DNA, the CDR3 is TGCAGCGTTGTACACCCGGATAGGGACCACGTCCTGACTTTC.

J is TRBJ2-2 and V is TRBV2; no reliable D call. The germline CDR1 and CDR2 sequences are SNHLY and FYNNEI. Trimming removed 8 bases at V and 8 bases at J, with 6 bases between. This CDR3 comprises 10 residues. The CDR3 loop is CASVGGELFF. For the CDR3, the DNA is TGTGCCAGCGTCGGGGGGGAGCTGTTTTTT.

The V call is TRBV5-1, the J call TRBJ2-3; TRBD1 matches at 9 bases. CDR1 and CDR2 from the germline V gene are SGHRS and YFSETQ. The CDR3 consists of 17 residues. Germline trimming cut 2 bases from V and 5 bases from J; bases unmatched to any gene: 12. The CDR3 nucleotides are TGCGCCAGCAGCTTCCGGGGACAGGGCTTTGGAAGAGATACGCAGTATTTT. Translated, it gives CASSFRGQGFGRDTQYF.

The chain employs TRBV19 and TRBJ1-2; no clear D gene. V lost 2 bases and J lost 5, with 6 bases in between. The CDR3 sequence is 12 residues long. CDR1 is LNHDA, CDR2 SQIVND, per germline (reference sequence). CDR3 nucleotides: TGTGCCAGTAGTATACGAGGTTATGGCTACACCTTC. Translating it yields CASSIRGYGYTF.

V gene TRBV6-6 combines with J gene TRBJ2-7; TRBD1 matches 9 bases. V shed 7 bases and J 0 bases; nucleotides not matched to a gene: 7. This CDR3 has 15 residues. The germline V gene encodes CDR1 MNHNY and CDR2 SVGAGI (reference sequence). The DNA for the CDR3 is TGTGCCAGCACCGACAGGGGGACAGGCTCCTACGAGCAGTACTTC. Protein: CASTDRGTGSYEQYF.

This chain joins TRBV5-1 and TRBJ1-6; 10 nucleotides align to TRBD1. Looked up from germline, CDR1 is SGHRS and CDR2 is YFSETQ. CDR3 length: 14 residues. J gave up 9 bases and V 5 bases, and 5 bases lay outside the gene matches. The CDR3 coding sequence is TGCGCCAGCAGGGCGACAGGGGGCTTTTCACCCCTCCACTTT. Protein: CASRATGGFSPLHF.

This clone was observed a few times. Here the CDR3 reads CASSRAVALSGDTQYF. The CDR3 coding sequence is TGTGCCAGCTCTCGGGCGGTGGCGTTAAGCGGGGATACGCAGTATTTT. The chain combines TRBV18 with TRBJ2-3, with a possible D match to TRBD2 (6 bases). The V gene lost 6 bases and the J gene lost 6 bases, with 22 bases spanning the gap. The CDR3 consists of 16 residues. From germline, CDR1 is KGHSH and CDR2 LQKENI.

The V and J genes are TRBV28 and TRBJ2-7, with D possibly being TRBD2 (5 bases). Deletions cut 5 bases from V and 2 bases from J, with 10 bases between. Germline V gene data show CDR1 as MDHEN and CDR2 as SYDVKM. The CDR3 is made up of 13 amino acids. CDR3 coding DNA: TGTGCCAGCAGTCCCGGGGTCCCCTACGAGCAGTACTTC. Its protein product is CASSPGVPYEQYF.

The chain links TRBV7-9 to TRBJ1-5; D might be TRBD1 (5 bases). The V gene lost 3 bases and the J gene lost 5 bases, with 14 bases spanning the gap. Germline CDR1 SEHNR, CDR2 FQNEAQ (reference sequence). This CDR3 is 15 amino acids long. CDR3 nucleotide sequence: TGTGCCAGCAGCTTGGTGGGAGGGGTGGATCAGCCCCAGCATTTT. Translated: CASSLVGGVDQPQHF.

The chain links TRBV2 to TRBJ2-1; D not resolved. This CDR3 has 14 residues. CDR1 SNHLY and CDR2 FYNNEI come from the germline V gene. Between the trimmed V and J ends, which lost 5 bases and 7 bases, there was a span of 15 bases. CDR3 nucleotide sequence: TGTGCCAGCAGTTTGGGCGCCCCGCGGAATGAGCAGTTCTTC. Amino acid sequence: CASSLGAPRNEQFF.

V and J are TRBV29-1 and TRBJ2-3, with TRBD2 matching over 10 bases. CDR1 is SQVTM, CDR2 ANQGSEA, per germline. The CDR3 sequence is 13 residues long. With V trimmed by 7 bases and J by 5 bases, 6 bases remained unmatched. DNA of the CDR3: TGCAGCGGGTGGGCTAGCGGGAGAGATACGCAGTATTTT. Translation gives CSGWASGRDTQYF.

V usage is TRBV5-1 and J usage is TRBJ1-2; D unclear. Trimming left V 1 base short and J 0 bases short, with 16 bases between. The germline V gene encodes CDR1 SGHRS and CDR2 YFSETQ. CDR3 length: 17 amino acids. The CDR3 DNA follows: TGCGCCAGCAGCTTGAGAAAGGGAAGTTTTACTAACTATGGCTACACCTTC. Protein: CASSLRKGSFTNYGYTF.